These 8 T cell receptor beta chains came from one sample sequenced in a study of shared clonotypes between healthy human individuals. The method was immunoSEQ multiplex PCR; TCRdb's version includes in-frame clones alone and lacks a portion of them. The sample carries about 490,000 clones, around 78% recorded once. Sequenced: PBMCs. The receptors originated from a woman aged 40 to 50 in good health. Some clones in this sample may be carry-over from other donors' samples.

The chain carries TRBV28 and TRBJ2-4, with 13 bases matching TRBD2. This CDR3 is 18 amino acids long. V dropped 4 bases and J dropped 0; count of bases not matched to a gene: 6. Germline CDR1 and CDR2: MDHEN and SYDVKM. As DNA, the CDR3 is TGTGCCAGCAGTTCCGGACTAGCGGGAGAATTAGCCAAAAACATTCAGTACTTC. This gives the protein CASSSGLAGELAKNIQYF.

The chain uses TRBV7-9 and TRBJ1-4; tentatively, D is TRBD1 (6 bases). The V end was cut by 5 bases, the J end by 4 bases, with 20 bases between. CDR1 is SEHNR, CDR2 FQNEAQ, per germline (reference sequence). The CDR3 length is 17 residues. The CDR3 here is CASSESFGGTHNEKLFF. The CDR3 nucleotides are TGTGCCAGCAGCGAATCCTTTGGGGGGACACATAATGAAAAACTGTTTTTT.

The CDR3 loop reads CASSPGAYTGELFF. CDR3 DNA sequence: TGTGCCAGCAGCCCCGGGGCCTACACCGGGGAGCTGTTTTTT. This chain links TRBV7-3 with TRBJ2-2; D may be TRBD1 or TRBD2 (5 bases each). This CDR3 has 14 residues. Trimming took off 5 bases at V and 3 bases at J, with 10 bases between the two ends. Looked up from germline, CDR1 is SGHTA and CDR2 is FQGTGA.

The chain uses TRBV29-1 and TRBJ2-5; either TRBD1 or TRBD2 may supply D (5 bases each). The CDR3 sequence is 13 residues long. The ends were cut back, 4 bases at V and 11 bases at J, with 20 bases in the middle. CDR1 is SQVTM, CDR2 ANQGSEA, per germline. CDR3 bases: TGCAGCGTTGTCCCATCAGGGAGAGGTGAGCAGTACTTC. Translation gives CSVVPSGRGEQYF.

This CDR3 reads CASSLPSRQGAGYEQYF. In nucleotides, the CDR3 is TGTGCCAGCAGTTTACCCAGCCGACAGGGGGCTGGGTACGAGCAGTACTTC. This chain uses TRBV27 with TRBJ2-7, with 10 nucleotides matching TRBD1. Germline V gene sequence: CDR1 MNHEY, CDR2 SMNVEV (reference sequence). Trimming removed 2 bases from V and 4 bases from J; junction bases left unmatched: 11. This CDR3 comprises 17 residues.

V is TRBV5-1 and J is TRBJ2-1; 10 bases map to TRBD1. The CDR3 length is 15 residues. The trim removed 0 bases at V and 8 bases at J, leaving 5 bases unmatched. The germline CDR1 and CDR2 sequences are SGHRS and YFSETQ. CDR3 sequence: CASSLVGTGVDEQFF. The CDR3 DNA reads TGCGCCAGCAGCTTGGTAGGGACAGGGGTAGATGAGCAGTTCTTC.

The genes are TRBV27 and TRBJ2-7, with D unresolved. Germline CDR1 is MNHEY and CDR2 is SMNVEV (reference sequence). V lost 2 bases to trimming and J lost 1 base, with 21 bases between them. The CDR3 is 18 residues long. The CDR3 DNA is TGTGCCAGCAGTTTAGATCGTAACCGCTTATGGCTATCCTACGAGCAGTACTTC. Amino acid sequence: CASSLDRNRLWLSYEQYF.

This clone has just one count. This chain links TRBV29-1 with TRBJ2-4; tentative D call: TRBD2 (5 bases). The CDR3 length is 13 residues. Trimming shortened V by 6 bases and J by 3 bases, and 12 bases separated the two germline ends. The germline gives CDR1 SQVTM, CDR2 ANQGSEA. In nucleotides, the CDR3 is TGCAGCGTCGCGGTAGCGAGCAAAAACATTCAGTACTTC. It yields the protein CSVAVASKNIQYF.